This is a list of T cell receptor beta chains from one sample in a study. TCRdb fed the RT-PCR reads into MiXCR, producing one record per CDR3 protein. The sample holds about 700,000 distinct CDR3 sequences, about 14% seen once. What was sequenced was memory CD4+ T cells from blood. Every receptor here comes from a female donor in good health, serving as a healthy control. CDR3s include the opening cysteine and the closing phenylalanine or tryptophan. Fields, in order: V gene, clone size, J gene, CDR3 length, D gene, CDR3 protein, CDR3 DNA. D genes are given only for firm matches. Size values are once, few and many counts, or a class for expanded clones, and some rows have none.

V gene: TRBV15; clone size: once; J gene: TRBJ2-2; CDR3 length: 15; D gene: -; CDR3 protein: CATSSSLVATGELFF; CDR3 DNA: TGTGCCACCAGCAGCTCCTTGGTGGCCACCGGGGAGCTGTTTTTT
V gene: TRBV20-1; clone size: many; J gene: TRBJ1-5; CDR3 length: 12; D gene: -; CDR3 protein: CSALDGNQPQHF; CDR3 DNA: TGCAGTGCCCTCGATGGCAATCAGCCCCAGCATTTT
V gene: TRBV5-5; clone size: -; J gene: TRBJ2-1; CDR3 length: 14; D gene: TRBD2; CDR3 protein: CASSLTSEYNEQFF; CDR3 DNA: TGTGCCAGCAGCTTGACTAGCGAATACAATGAGCAGTTCTTC
V gene: TRBV9; clone size: many; J gene: TRBJ2-5; CDR3 length: 14; D gene: -; CDR3 protein: CASSVSGGVETQYF; CDR3 DNA: TGTGCCAGCAGCGTGTCGGGGGGCGTCGAGACCCAGTACTTC
V gene: TRBV3-1; clone size: -; J gene: TRBJ1-5; CDR3 length: 15; D gene: TRBD1; CDR3 protein: CASSQDRQGGVPQHF; CDR3 DNA: TGTGCCAGCAGCCAAGATCGGCAGGGGGGGGTGCCCCAGCATTTT
V gene: TRBV20-1; clone size: many; J gene: TRBJ1-1; CDR3 length: 14; D gene: -; CDR3 protein: CSASRGKWVAEAFF; CDR3 DNA: TGCAGTGCTAGTCGGGGAAAATGGGTCGCTGAAGCTTTCTTT
V gene: TRBV2; clone size: -; J gene: TRBJ2-7; CDR3 length: 12; D gene: -; CDR3 protein: CASSETGREQYF; CDR3 DNA: TGTGCCAGCAGTGAGACAGGTCGCGAGCAGTACTTC
V gene: TRBV5-6; clone size: -; J gene: TRBJ2-1; CDR3 length: 17; D gene: TRBD2; CDR3 protein: CASSLMGLASIGNEQFF; CDR3 DNA: TGTGCCAGCAGCTTGATGGGACTAGCTTCTATTGGTAATGAGCAGTTCTTC
V gene: TRBV27; clone size: -; J gene: TRBJ1-2; CDR3 length: 14; D gene: TRBD1; CDR3 protein: CASGRTGGPYGYTF; CDR3 DNA: TGTGCCAGCGGGCGGACAGGGGGGCCCTATGGCTACACCTTC
V gene: TRBV14; clone size: once; J gene: TRBJ1-2; CDR3 length: 16; D gene: -; CDR3 protein: CASSQDIRRQLLGYTF; CDR3 DNA: TGTGCCAGCAGCCAAGATATCCGCCGACAGCTCCTGGGCTACACCTTC
V gene: TRBV9; clone size: -; J gene: TRBJ2-2; CDR3 length: 17; D gene: TRBD1; CDR3 protein: CASSDATGGVGTGVLFF; CDR3 DNA: TGTGCCAGCAGCGATGCAACAGGGGGCGTCGGCACCGGGGTGCTGTTTTTT
V gene: TRBV20-1; clone size: many; J gene: TRBJ2-5; CDR3 length: 15; D gene: -; CDR3 protein: CSARDSRTPQETQYF; CDR3 DNA: TGCAGTGCTAGAGATTCGAGGACACCCCAAGAGACCCAGTACTTC
V gene: TRBV24-1; clone size: few; J gene: TRBJ2-5; CDR3 length: 16; D gene: TRBD1; CDR3 protein: CATSDLRDRGRETQYF; CDR3 DNA: TGTGCCACCAGTGATTTGCGGGACAGGGGGCGAGAGACCCAGTACTTC
V gene: TRBV21-1; clone size: -; J gene: TRBJ2-4; CDR3 length: 16; D gene: -; CDR3 protein: CASSKKEQGAKSIQYF; CDR3 DNA: TGTGCCAGCAGCAAAAAGGAGCAGGGGGCCAAAAGCATTCAGTACTTC
V gene: TRBV20-1; clone size: few; J gene: TRBJ2-2; CDR3 length: 15; D gene: TRBD1; CDR3 protein: CSAIDRGLTTGELFF; CDR3 DNA: TGCAGTGCTATAGACAGGGGGCTGACCACCGGGGAGCTGTTTTTT
V gene: TRBV2; clone size: -; J gene: TRBJ2-5; CDR3 length: 14; D gene: TRBD1; CDR3 protein: CASRNPTGGETQYF; CDR3 DNA: TGTGCCAGCAGGAACCCGACAGGGGGAGAGACCCAGTACTTC